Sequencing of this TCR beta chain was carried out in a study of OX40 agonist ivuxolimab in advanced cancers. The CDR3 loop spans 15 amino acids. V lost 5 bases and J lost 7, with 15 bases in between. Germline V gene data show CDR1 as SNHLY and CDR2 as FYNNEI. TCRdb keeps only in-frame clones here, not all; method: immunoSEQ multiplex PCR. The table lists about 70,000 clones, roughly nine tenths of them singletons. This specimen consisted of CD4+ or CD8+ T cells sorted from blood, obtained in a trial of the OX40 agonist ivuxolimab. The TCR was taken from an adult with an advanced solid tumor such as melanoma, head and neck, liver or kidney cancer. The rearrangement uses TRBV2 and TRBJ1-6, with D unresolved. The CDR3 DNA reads TGTGCCAGCAGTTCCAGCGACTCGGGAAATTCACCCCTCCACTTT. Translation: CASSSSDSGNSPLHF.